This T cell receptor (beta chain) was recorded in a study of PD-L1 blockade in urothelial cancer. Study-level information: Bladder-origin urothelial cancer in males covered twenty-five of 29 patients. Blood analysis took place 3 weeks (second dose) and 6 weeks after treatment start. Blood samples had a median of 141,255 T cells, more than 65,000 unique TCRs, and clonality 0.08 to 0.09.

Clones were read by immunoSEQ multiplex PCR, and TCRdb kept only the in-frame ones, dropping some. Of about 45,000 clones listed, almost 85% were seen once; the top ten hold roughly 13%. Time point noted: peripheral blood 6 weeks after treatment start. A total of 1 to 8 samples per patient were collected pretreatment and on-treatment. Germline assignment: CDR1 SGHDN and CDR2 FVKESK. The CDR3 totals 19 residues. With V trimmed by 4 bases and J by 5 bases, 19 bases remained unmatched. The source is a man in his 60s with urothelial cancer. The gene calls are TRBV14 and TRBJ2-2; the match to TRBD1 covers 7 bases. The sequencing used PBMCs, collected around atezolizumab (anti-PD-L1) treatment. CDR3 DNA sequence: TGTGCCAGCAGCCGTCCCGGCACAGGGGAAAAACAGGGAACCGGGGAGCTGTTTTTT. Amino acid sequence: CASSRPGTGEKQGTGELFF.